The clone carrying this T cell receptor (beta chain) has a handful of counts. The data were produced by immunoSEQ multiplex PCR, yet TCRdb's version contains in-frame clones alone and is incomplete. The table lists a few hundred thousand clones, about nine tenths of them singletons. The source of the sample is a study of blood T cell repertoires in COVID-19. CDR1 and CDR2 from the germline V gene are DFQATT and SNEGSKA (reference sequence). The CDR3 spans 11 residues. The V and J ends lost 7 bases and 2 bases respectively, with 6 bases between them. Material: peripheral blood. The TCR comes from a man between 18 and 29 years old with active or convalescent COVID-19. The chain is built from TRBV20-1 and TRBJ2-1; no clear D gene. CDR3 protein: CSVTTYNEQFF. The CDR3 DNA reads TGCAGTGTTACAACCTACAATGAGCAGTTCTTC.